This passage covers 23 T cell receptor beta chains from one sample sequenced in a study of cytomegalovirus exposure and HLA in healthy donors. The PCR used 60 Vbeta and 13 Jbeta primers. Libraries were prepared by immunoSEQ multiplex PCR; TCRdb keeps only in-frame clonotypes and omits some of them. This table has 120,000 to 150,000 clones, roughly 80% appearing once. The sequenced sample consisted of PBMCs. These receptors all stem from a man in his forties in good health and CMV-seropositive.

The chain links TRBV30 to TRBJ1-4; the match to TRBD1 covers 12 bases. This CDR3 spans 15 amino acids. Per germline, CDR1 GTSNPN and CDR2 SVGIG (reference sequence). The trim removed 1 base at V and 10 bases at J, leaving 7 bases unmatched. For the CDR3, the DNA is TGTGCCTGGAGTGCGGGTGGGACAGGGGGCAGAAAACTGTTTTTT. This gives the protein CAWSAGGTGGRKLFF. Based on the CDR3 plus reference TRBV30 and TRBJ1-4, the full variable domain is SQTIHQWPATLVQPVGSPLSLECTVEGTSNPNLYWYRQAAGRGLQLLFYSVGIGQISSEVPQNLSASRPQDRQFILSSKKLLLSDSGFYLCAWSAGGTGGRKLFFGSGTQLSVL.

The gene calls are TRBV5-5 and TRBJ1-2; 9 nucleotides align to TRBD1. Unmatched junction bases numbered 11, after V lost 4 bases and J lost 4 bases. CDR3 length equals 16 residues. Germline lookup yields CDR1 SGHKS and CDR2 YYEKEE (reference sequence). The CDR3: CASSQAGTGFFYGYTF. CDR3 nucleotides: TGTGCCAGCAGCCAGGCCGGGACAGGGTTCTTCTATGGCTACACCTTC.

The rearrangement uses TRBV5-1 and TRBJ2-3; D unclear. The CDR3 sequence is 14 residues long. Germline CDR1 reads SGHRS; CDR2 reads YFSETQ. Trimming stripped 0 bases from V and 0 bases from J, with 5 bases between. The CDR3 sequence is CASSLASSTDTQYF. CDR3 nucleotides: TGCGCCAGCAGCTTGGCCTCCAGCACAGATACGCAGTATTTT.

The gene calls are TRBV10-3 and TRBJ1-2; D is possibly TRBD1 (5 bases). Germline V CDR1 and CDR2: ENHRY, SYGVKD. CDR3 length: 17 residues. The ends were cut back, 0 bases at V and 3 bases at J, with 17 bases in the middle. The CDR3 DNA reads TGTGCCATCAGTGAGTCAGGTCGGACACCGACTGACTATGGCTACACCTTC. It encodes CAISESGRTPTDYGYTF.

V is TRBV11-2 and J is TRBJ2-2; D remains unclear. This CDR3 is built from 14 residues. V shed 2 bases and J shed 1 base, with 5 bases lying between them. Germline CDR1 SGHAT, CDR2 FQNNGV. The CDR3 DNA reads TGTGCCAGCAGCTTATGGCAGAACACCGGGGAGCTGTTTTTT. Translating gives CASSLWQNTGELFF.

This chain connects TRBV19 to TRBJ1-3, with TRBD1 matching over 12 bases. After removal of 10 bases from V and 2 bases from J, the junction contained 9 bases not matched to a gene. This CDR3 has 16 residues. Germline CDR1 is LNHDA and CDR2 is SQIVND (reference sequence). The CDR3 spells CATGQGALSTGNTIYF. DNA for the CDR3: TGTGCCACGGGACAGGGGGCGCTTTCAACTGGAAACACCATATATTTT.

V gene TRBV29-1 combines with J gene TRBJ1-1, with D possibly being TRBD1 (6 bases). V lost 5 bases and J lost 2, with 12 bases in between. The CDR3 covers 13 residues. The V gene's germline CDR1 is SQVTM and CDR2 ANQGSEA. In DNA, the CDR3 is TGCAGCGTTTCCAGGGGAATTAACACTGAAGCTTTCTTT. Translation gives CSVSRGINTEAFF.

The rearrangement uses TRBV19 and TRBJ1-2; TRBD1 aligns across 10 bases. Germline V lookup: CDR1 LNHDA, CDR2 SQIVND (reference sequence). J lost 8 bases, V lost 5 bases, and 11 bases had no gene match. The CDR3 has 15 residues. CDR3 coding DNA: TGTGCCAGTAGTCTTACCGGGACAGGGGTTAGGGGCTACACCTTC. It is translated as CASSLTGTGVRGYTF.

The chain recombines TRBV10-1 with TRBJ2-2; perhaps TRBD1 as D (6 bases). CDR1 and CDR2 (germline): WNHNN, SYGVQD (reference sequence). The V and J ends lost 6 bases and 1 base respectively, with 9 bases between them. The CDR3 covers 14 residues. CDR3 residues: CASSDRLNTGELFF. The CDR3 DNA sequence: TGCGCCAGCAGCGACAGGTTGAACACCGGGGAGCTGTTTTTT.

The chain recombines TRBV6-1 with TRBJ2-7, with D possibly TRBD2 on 6 matching bases. In germline, CDR1 is MNHNS, CDR2 SASEGT. Trimming pared 4 bases from V and 3 bases from J, leaving 16 bases between. This CDR3 is built from 15 residues. The CDR3 reads CASSVVGGDLYEQYF. DNA of the CDR3: TGTGCCAGCAGTGTCGTCGGAGGGGACCTCTACGAGCAGTACTTC.

This clone was observed a few times. The V and J genes are TRBV30 and TRBJ1-1; D is perhaps TRBD1 (6 bases). The V gene's germline CDR1 is GTSNPN and CDR2 SVGIG (reference sequence). This CDR3 is built from 11 residues. Trimming stripped 4 bases from V and 14 bases from J, with 17 bases between. The CDR3 DNA reads TGTGCCTGGAAAACAGGGCTCCTTTGCTTCTTT. Amino acids: CAWKTGLLCFF.

The J gene is TRBJ2-7, the V gene TRBV7-3, with a tentative D call TRBD2 (8 bases). With 2 bases removed from V and 2 bases from J, the gap between germline ends came to 13 bases. Germline V gives CDR1 SGHTA, CDR2 FQGTGA. This CDR3 spans 15 amino acids. The CDR3: CASSLSGGGTYEQYF. The CDR3 DNA reads as TGTGCCAGCAGCTTATCGGGAGGGGGCACCTACGAGCAGTACTTC.

The genes are TRBV2 and TRBJ2-7; possible D gene TRBD2, 8 bases. The CDR3 contains 16 residues. Per the germline V gene, CDR1 is SNHLY and CDR2 is FYNNEI. V dropped 7 bases and J dropped 2 bases, with 21 bases sitting between them. CDR3 loop: CASTGQVLAAPYEQYF. Written as DNA, the CDR3 is TGTGCCAGCACAGGACAGGTACTAGCGGCCCCCTACGAGCAGTACTTC. Full variable domain (remainder filled in from reference TRBV2 and TRBJ2-7): EPEVTQTPSHQVTQMGQEVILRCVPISNHLYFYWYRQILGQKVEFLVSFYNNEISEKSEIFDDQFSVERPDGSNFTLKIRSTKLEDSAMYFCASTGQVLAAPYEQYFGPGTRLTVT.

V and J are TRBV5-1 and TRBJ2-4; D may be TRBD2 (5 bases). Germline CDR1 is SGHRS and CDR2 is YFSETQ. V was shortened by 0 bases and J by 0 bases, with 10 bases between the two germline ends. This CDR3 is 16 amino acids long. The CDR3, as DNA: TGCGCCAGCAGCTTGGAAGCGGCTCTAGCCAAAAACATTCAGTACTTC. This gives the protein CASSLEAALAKNIQYF. Full variable domain (outside the CDR3, taken from reference TRBV5-1 and TRBJ2-4): KAGVTQTPRYLIKTRGQQVTLSCSPISGHRSVSWYQQTPGQGLQFLFEYFSETQRNKGNFPGRFSGRQFSNSRSEMNVSTLELGDSALYLCASSLEAALAKNIQYFGAGTRLSVL.

The chain has TRBV7-9 and TRBJ2-7; 11 bases agree with TRBD2. Germline lookup yields CDR1 SEHNR and CDR2 FQNEAQ (reference sequence). CDR3 length: 14 residues. The V segment lost 4 bases and the J segment 4 bases; nucleotides outside the gene matches: 3. The CDR3 DNA follows: TGTGCCAGCAGCTCTAGACTAGCGGGGTACGAGCAGTACTTC. Translation: CASSSRLAGYEQYF.

V gene TRBV10-3 combines with J gene TRBJ2-1, with 12 bases lining up with TRBD2. Germline lookup yields CDR1 ENHRY and CDR2 SYGVKD. This CDR3 has 15 amino acids. V trimming: 7 bases; J trimming: 8 bases; junction bases outside the gene matches: 9. The CDR3 DNA is TGTGCCATCACCCGACTAGCGGGAGCCCTCGATGAGCAGTTCTTC. The encoded protein is CAITRLAGALDEQFF.

This clone was detected a few times. The chain joins TRBV7-2 to TRBJ2-1; 11 bases match TRBD2. V trimming: 3 bases; J trimming: 6 bases; junction bases outside the gene matches: 4. This CDR3 comprises 15 residues. In germline, CDR1 is SGHTA, CDR2 FQGNSA. The CDR3 region is CASSFISGGVNEQFF. The CDR3 coding sequence is TGTGCCAGCAGCTTTATTAGCGGGGGGGTCAATGAGCAGTTCTTC.

This CDR3 is CAISDPDRGLPNQPQHF. DNA of the CDR3: TGTGCCATCAGTGACCCTGACAGGGGACTTCCCAATCAGCCCCAGCATTTT. The gene calls are TRBV10-3 and TRBJ1-5; 8 bases line up with TRBD1. The CDR3 covers 17 residues. The ends lost 3 bases at V and 3 bases at J; junction bases unmatched: 10. Germline V gene data show CDR1 as ENHRY and CDR2 as SYGVKD.

The V call is TRBV5-5, the J call TRBJ2-7, with D perhaps matching TRBD1 (6 bases). The CDR3 consists of 14 residues. Germline-derived CDR1 and CDR2 are SGHKS and YYEKEE (reference sequence). V was clipped by 4 bases and J by 3 bases, with 14 bases between them. DNA of the CDR3: TGTGCCAGCAGCATAACAGGGCTGGACTACGAGCAGTACTTC. It codes for CASSITGLDYEQYF.

The CDR3 spells CASSPGGYQETQYF. The CDR3 coding sequence is TGTGCCAGCAGCCCCGGGGGGTACCAAGAGACCCAGTACTTC. The chain uses TRBV27 and TRBJ2-5; the match to TRBD2 covers 7 bases. This CDR3 contains 14 residues. CDR1 and CDR2 (germline): MNHEY, SMNVEV (reference sequence). The trim removed 6 bases at V and 0 bases at J, leaving 4 bases unmatched.

By frequency in the sample, this clone is medium-sized (0.01 to 0.1%). This chain connects TRBV11-2 to TRBJ1-3; D unresolved. The V end lost 5 bases, the J end lost 4 bases, and 12 bases lay between the germline ends. The CDR3 is made up of 14 amino acids. The germline V gene encodes CDR1 SGHAT and CDR2 FQNNGV. The CDR3 DNA is TGTGCCAGCAGCCCCCCGTCGCGGGGAAACACCATATATTTT. Amino acids: CASSPPSRGNTIYF.

This chain joins TRBV5-4 and TRBJ1-2, with TRBD1 matching 7 bases. CDR1 and CDR2 from the germline V gene are SGHNT and YYREEE (reference sequence). The CDR3 runs to 15 residues. V shed 4 bases and J 4 bases; nucleotides not matched to a gene: 10. The CDR3 loop is CASSPGGDRVYGYTF. CDR3 DNA sequence: TGTGCCAGCAGCCCGGGCGGGGACAGAGTCTATGGCTACACCTTC.

V and J are TRBV9 and TRBJ2-3; the D gene is possibly TRBD2 (6 bases). CDR1 and CDR2 (germline): SGDLS, YYNGEE. The CDR3 is 14 amino acids. The V end lost 3 bases, the J end lost 6 bases, and 14 bases lay between the germline ends. The CDR3 DNA reads as TGTGCCAGCAGCGCCCCGACTAGTGGCGATACGCAGTATTTT. It is translated as CASSAPTSGDTQYF.